This T cell receptor (beta chain) was recorded in a study of T cell repertoires in cytomegalovirus infection. The germline V gene has CDR1 MDHEN and CDR2 SYDVKM. The V gene lost 3 bases and the J gene lost 9 bases, with 9 bases spanning the gap. This CDR3 comprises 12 residues. From the reads, TCRdb called clonotypes with MiXCR, one entry per CDR3 protein. The sample contains around 300,000 distinct CDR3 sequences, more than 20% of which appear only once. This clonotype was counted only a few times. This receptor was identified in a human donor in good health (CMV status not recorded). Some clones in this sample may be carry-over from other donors' samples. J is TRBJ2-1 and V is TRBV28; D unclear. Sequenced: PBMCs. The CDR3 loop reads CASSFWGLEQFF. CDR3 nucleotides: TGTGCCAGCAGTTTCTGGGGTCTTGAGCAGTTCTTC.